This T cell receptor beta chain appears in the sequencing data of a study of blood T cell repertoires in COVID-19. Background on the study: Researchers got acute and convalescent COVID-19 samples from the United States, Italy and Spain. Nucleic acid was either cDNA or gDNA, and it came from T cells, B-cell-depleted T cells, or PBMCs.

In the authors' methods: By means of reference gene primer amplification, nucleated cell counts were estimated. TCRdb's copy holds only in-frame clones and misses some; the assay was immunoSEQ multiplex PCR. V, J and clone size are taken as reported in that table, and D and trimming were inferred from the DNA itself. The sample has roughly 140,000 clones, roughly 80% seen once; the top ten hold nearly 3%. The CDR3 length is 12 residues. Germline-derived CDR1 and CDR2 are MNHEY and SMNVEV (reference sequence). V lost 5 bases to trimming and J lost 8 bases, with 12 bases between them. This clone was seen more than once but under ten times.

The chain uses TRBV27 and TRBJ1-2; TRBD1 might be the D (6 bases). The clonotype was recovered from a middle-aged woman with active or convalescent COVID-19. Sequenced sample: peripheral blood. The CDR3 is CASSVTGRGYTF. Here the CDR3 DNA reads TGTGCCAGCAGTGTGACAGGCCGCGGCTACACCTTC.